This TCR beta chain was identified during a study of blood T cell repertoires in COVID-19. Turning to the study itself: Italy, Spain and the United States were the sources of the convalescent and acute COVID-19 samples.

TCRdb keeps only in-frame clones here, not all; method: immunoSEQ multiplex PCR. The profile shows about 90,000 clones, approximately 89% of them singletons. CDR3 size: 12 residues. Germline assignment: CDR1 MGHRA and CDR2 YSYEKL. The germline V and J ends were trimmed by 4 bases and 4 bases, with 4 bases remaining between them. The rearrangement links TRBV4-1 to TRBJ2-2, with D unresolved. The receptor was derived from a human donor with active COVID-19. The donor label of this sample is uncertain. Sequencing was carried out using peripheral blood. CDR3 loop: CASSPFTGELFF. The CDR3 DNA is TGCGCCAGCAGCCCATTCACCGGGGAGCTGTTTTTT.